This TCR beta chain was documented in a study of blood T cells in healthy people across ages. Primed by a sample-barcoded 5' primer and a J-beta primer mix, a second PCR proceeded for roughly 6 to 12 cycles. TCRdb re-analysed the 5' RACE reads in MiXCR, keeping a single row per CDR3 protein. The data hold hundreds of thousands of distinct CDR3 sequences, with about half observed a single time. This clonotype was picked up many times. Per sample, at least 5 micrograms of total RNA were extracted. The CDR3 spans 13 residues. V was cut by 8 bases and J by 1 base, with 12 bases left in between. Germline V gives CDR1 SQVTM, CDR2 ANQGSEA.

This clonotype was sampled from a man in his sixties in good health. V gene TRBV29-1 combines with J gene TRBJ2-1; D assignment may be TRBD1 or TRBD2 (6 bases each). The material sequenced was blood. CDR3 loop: CSNTGASYNEQFF. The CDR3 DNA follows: TGCAGCAACACGGGGGCGTCCTACAATGAGCAGTTCTTC.